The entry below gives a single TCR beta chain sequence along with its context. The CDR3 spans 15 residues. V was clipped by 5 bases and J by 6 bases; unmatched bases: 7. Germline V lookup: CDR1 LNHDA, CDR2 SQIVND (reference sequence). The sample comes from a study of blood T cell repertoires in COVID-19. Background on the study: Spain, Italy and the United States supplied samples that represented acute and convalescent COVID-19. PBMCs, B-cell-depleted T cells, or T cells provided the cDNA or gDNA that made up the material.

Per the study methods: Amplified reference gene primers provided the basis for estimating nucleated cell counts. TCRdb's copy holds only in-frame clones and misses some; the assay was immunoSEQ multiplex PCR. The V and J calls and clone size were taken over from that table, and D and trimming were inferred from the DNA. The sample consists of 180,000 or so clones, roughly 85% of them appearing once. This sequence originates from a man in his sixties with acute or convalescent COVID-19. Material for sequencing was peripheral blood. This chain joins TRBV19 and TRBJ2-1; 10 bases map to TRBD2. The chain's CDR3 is CASSSASGRLNEQFF. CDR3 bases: TGTGCCAGTAGTTCCGCTAGCGGGAGACTCAATGAGCAGTTCTTC.